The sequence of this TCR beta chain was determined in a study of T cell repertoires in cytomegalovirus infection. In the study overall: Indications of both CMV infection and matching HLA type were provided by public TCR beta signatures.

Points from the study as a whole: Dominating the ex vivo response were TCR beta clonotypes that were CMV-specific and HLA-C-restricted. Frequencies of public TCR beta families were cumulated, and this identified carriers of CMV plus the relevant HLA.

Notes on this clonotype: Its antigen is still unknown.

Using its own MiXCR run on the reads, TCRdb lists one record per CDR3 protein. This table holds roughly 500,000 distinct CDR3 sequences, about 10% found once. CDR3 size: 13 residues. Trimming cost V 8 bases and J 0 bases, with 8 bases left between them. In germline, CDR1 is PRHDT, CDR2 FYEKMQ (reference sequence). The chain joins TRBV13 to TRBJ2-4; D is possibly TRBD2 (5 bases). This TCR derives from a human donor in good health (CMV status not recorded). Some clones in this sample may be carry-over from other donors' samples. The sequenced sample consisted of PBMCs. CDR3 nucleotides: TGTGCCAGCGGTGAGGGAGCCAAAAACATTCAGTACTTC. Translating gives CASGEGAKNIQYF.